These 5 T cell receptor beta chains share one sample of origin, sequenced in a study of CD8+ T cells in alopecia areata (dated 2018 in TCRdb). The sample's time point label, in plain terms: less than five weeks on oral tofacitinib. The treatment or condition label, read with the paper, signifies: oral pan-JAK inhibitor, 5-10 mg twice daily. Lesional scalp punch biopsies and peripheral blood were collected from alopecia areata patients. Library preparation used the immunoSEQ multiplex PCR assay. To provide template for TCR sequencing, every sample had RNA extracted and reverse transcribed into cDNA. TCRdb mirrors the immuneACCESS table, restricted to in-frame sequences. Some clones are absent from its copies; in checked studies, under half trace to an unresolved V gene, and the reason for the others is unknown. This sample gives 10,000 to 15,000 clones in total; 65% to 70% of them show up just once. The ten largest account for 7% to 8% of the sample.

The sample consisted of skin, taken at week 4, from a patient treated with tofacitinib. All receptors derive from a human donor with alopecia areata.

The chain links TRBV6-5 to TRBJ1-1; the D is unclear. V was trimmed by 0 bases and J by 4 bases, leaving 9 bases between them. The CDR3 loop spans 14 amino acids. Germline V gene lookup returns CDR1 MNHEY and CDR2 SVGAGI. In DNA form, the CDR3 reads TGTGCCAGCAGTTACTCCGGGTGGAGCACTGAAGCTTTCTTT. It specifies CASSYSGWSTEAFF.

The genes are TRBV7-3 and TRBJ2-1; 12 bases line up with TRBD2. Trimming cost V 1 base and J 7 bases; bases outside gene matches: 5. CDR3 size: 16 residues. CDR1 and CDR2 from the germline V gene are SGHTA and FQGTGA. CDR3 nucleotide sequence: TGTGCCAGCAGCTTAATAACTAGCGGGGGGAGGAATGAGCAGTTCTTC. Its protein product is CASSLITSGGRNEQFF.

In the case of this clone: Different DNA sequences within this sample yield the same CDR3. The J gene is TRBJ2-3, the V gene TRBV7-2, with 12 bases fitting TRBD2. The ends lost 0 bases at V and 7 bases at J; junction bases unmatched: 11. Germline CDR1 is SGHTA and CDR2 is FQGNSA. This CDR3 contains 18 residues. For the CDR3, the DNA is TGTGCCAGCAGCTTAGCTCGACTAGCGGGGGCCTTCACGAATACGCAGTATTTT. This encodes CASSLARLAGAFTNTQYF.

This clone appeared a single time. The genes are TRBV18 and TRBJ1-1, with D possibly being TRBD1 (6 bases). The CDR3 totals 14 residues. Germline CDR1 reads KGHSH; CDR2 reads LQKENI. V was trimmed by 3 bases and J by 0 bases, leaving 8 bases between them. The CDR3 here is CASSPGHLNTEAFF. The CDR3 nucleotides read TGTGCCAGCTCACCGGGACACTTGAACACTGAAGCTTTCTTT.

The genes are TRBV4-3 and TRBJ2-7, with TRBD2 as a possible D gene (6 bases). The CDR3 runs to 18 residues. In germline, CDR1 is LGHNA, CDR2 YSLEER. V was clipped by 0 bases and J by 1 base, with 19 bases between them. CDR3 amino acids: CASSQDRVTGGISYEQYF. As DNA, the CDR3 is TGCGCCAGCAGCCAAGATCGGGTTACCGGGGGAATATCCTACGAGCAGTACTTC.